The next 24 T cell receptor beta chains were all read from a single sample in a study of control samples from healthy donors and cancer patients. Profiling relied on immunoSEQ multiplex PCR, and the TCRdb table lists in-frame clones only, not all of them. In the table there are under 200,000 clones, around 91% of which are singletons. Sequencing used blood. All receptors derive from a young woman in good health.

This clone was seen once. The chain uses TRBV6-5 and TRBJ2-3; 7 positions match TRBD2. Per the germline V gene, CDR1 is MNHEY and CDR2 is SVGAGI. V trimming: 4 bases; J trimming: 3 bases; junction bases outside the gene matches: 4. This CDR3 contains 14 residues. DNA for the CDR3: TGTGCCAGCAGTTTTGGGGGGGGTACAGATACGCAGTATTTT. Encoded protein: CASSFGGGTDTQYF.

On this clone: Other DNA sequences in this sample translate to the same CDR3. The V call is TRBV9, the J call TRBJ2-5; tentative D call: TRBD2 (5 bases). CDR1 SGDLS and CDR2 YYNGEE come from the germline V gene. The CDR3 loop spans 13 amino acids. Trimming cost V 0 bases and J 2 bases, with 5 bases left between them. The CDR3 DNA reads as TGTGCCAGCAGCGTAGCGGGGCAAGAGACCCAGTACTTC. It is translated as CASSVAGQETQYF.

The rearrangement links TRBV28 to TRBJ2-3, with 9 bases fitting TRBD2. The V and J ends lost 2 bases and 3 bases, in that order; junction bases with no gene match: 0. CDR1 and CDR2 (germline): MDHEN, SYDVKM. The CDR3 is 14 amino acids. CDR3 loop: CASSLTSGTDTQYF. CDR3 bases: TGTGCCAGCAGTTTAACTAGCGGGACAGATACGCAGTATTTT.

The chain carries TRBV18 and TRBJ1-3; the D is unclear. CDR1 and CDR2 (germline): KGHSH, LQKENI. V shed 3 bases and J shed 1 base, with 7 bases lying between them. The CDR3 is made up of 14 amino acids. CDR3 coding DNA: TGTGCCAGCTCACCCGAAGGATCTGGAAACACCATATATTTT. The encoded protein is CASSPEGSGNTIYF.

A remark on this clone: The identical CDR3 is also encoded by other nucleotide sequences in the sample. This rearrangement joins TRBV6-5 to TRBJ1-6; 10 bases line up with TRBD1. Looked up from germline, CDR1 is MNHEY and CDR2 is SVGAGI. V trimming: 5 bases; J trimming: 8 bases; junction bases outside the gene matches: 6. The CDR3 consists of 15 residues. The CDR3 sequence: CASSRTGTGDSPLHF. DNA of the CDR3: TGTGCCAGCAGTCGAACCGGGACAGGGGATTCACCCCTCCACTTT.

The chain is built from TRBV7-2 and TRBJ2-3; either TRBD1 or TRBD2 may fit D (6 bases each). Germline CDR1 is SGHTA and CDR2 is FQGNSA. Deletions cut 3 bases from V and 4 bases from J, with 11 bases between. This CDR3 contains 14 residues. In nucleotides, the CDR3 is TGTGCCAGCAGCTTTATGGGGGGCCCAGATACGCAGTATTTT. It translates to CASSFMGGPDTQYF.

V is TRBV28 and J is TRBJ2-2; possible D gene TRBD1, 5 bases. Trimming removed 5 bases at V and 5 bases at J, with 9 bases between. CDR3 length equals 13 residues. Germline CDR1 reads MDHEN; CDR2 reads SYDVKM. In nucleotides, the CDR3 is TGTGCCAGCAGTACCCGACAGACCGGGGAGCTGTTTTTT. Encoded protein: CASSTRQTGELFF.

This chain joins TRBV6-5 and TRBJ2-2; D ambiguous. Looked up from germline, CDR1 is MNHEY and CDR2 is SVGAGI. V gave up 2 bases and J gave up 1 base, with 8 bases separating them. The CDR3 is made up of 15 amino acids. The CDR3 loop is CASSYSTENTGELFF. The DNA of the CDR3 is TGTGCCAGCAGTTACAGTACAGAGAACACCGGGGAGCTGTTTTTT.

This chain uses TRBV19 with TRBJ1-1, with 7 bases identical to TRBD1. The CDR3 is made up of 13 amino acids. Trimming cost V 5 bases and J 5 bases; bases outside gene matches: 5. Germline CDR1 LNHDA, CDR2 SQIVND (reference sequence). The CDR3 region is CASSRQGGTEAFF. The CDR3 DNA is TGTGCCAGTAGTCGACAGGGAGGAACTGAAGCTTTCTTT.

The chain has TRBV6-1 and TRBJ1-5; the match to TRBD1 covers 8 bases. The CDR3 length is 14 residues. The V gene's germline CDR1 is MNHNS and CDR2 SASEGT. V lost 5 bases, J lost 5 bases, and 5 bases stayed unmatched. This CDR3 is CASSTSGGDQPQHF. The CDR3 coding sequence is TGTGCCAGCAGTACCTCAGGGGGCGATCAGCCCCAGCATTTT.

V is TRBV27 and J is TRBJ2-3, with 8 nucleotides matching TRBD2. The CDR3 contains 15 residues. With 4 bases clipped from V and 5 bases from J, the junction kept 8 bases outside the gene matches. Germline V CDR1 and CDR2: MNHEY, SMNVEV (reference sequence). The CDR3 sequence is CASSYSGGHKDTQYF. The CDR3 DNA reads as TGTGCCAGCAGTTATTCGGGGGGGCACAAAGATACGCAGTATTTT.

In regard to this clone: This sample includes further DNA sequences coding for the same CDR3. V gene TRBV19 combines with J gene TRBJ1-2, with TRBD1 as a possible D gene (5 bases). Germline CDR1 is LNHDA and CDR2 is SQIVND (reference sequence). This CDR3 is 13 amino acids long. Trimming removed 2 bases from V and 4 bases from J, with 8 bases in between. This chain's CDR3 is CASSIQGSYGYTF. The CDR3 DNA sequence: TGTGCCAGTAGTATACAGGGTTCCTATGGCTACACCTTC.

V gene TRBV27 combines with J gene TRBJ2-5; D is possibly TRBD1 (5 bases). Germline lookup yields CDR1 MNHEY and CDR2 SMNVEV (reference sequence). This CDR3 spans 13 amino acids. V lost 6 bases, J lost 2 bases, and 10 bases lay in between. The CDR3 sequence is CASSPRQQETQYF. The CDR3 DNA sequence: TGTGCCAGCAGCCCCCGACAGCAAGAGACCCAGTACTTC.

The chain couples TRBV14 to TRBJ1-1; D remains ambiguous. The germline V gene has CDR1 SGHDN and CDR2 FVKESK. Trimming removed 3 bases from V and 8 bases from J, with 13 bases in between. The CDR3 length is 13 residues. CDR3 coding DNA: TGTGCCAGCAGCCATTTGACATTTAGCGAAGCTTTCTTT. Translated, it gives CASSHLTFSEAFF.

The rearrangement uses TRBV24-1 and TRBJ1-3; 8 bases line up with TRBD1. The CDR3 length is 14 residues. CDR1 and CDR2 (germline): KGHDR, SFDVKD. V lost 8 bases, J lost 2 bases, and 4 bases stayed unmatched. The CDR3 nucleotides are TGTGCCACCACCGGACAGGGAGCTGGAAACACCATATATTTT. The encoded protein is CATTGQGAGNTIYF.

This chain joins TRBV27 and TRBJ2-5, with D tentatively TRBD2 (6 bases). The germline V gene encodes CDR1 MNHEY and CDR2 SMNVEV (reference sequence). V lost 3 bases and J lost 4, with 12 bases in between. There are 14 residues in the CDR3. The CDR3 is CASSFIGGRETQYF. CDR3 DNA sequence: TGTGCCAGCAGTTTCATCGGGGGAAGAGAGACCCAGTACTTC.

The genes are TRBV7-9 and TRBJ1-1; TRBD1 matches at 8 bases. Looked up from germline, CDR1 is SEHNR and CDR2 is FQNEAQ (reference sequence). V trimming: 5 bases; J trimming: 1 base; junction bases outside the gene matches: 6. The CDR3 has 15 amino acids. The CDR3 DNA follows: TGTGCCAGCAGCCTAGACAGGGGCGAGAACACTGAAGCTTTCTTT. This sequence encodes CASSLDRGENTEAFF. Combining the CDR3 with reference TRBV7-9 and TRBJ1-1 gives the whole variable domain DTGVSQNPRHKITKRGQNVTFRCDPISEHNRLYWYRQTLGQGPEFLTYFQNEAQLEKSRLLSDRFSAERPKGSFSTLEIQRTEQGDSAMYLCASSLDRGENTEAFFGQGTRLTVV.

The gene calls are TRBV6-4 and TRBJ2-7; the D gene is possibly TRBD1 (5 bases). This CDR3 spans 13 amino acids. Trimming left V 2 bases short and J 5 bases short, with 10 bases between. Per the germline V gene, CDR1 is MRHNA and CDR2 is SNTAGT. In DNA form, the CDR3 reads TGTGCCAGCAGTGACGCCAGGGTCGACGAGCAGTACTTC. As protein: CASSDARVDEQYF.

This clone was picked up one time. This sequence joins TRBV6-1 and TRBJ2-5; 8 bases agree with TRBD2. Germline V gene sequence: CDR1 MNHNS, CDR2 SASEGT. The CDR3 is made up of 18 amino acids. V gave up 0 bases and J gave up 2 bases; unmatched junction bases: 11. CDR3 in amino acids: CASSEAGLYVAGQETQYF. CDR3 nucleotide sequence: TGTGCCAGCAGTGAAGCGGGTCTTTATGTAGCGGGGCAAGAGACCCAGTACTTC.

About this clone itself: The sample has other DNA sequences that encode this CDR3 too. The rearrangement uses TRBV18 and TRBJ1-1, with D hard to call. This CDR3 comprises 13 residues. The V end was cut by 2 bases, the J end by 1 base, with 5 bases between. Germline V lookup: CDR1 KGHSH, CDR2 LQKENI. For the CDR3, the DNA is TGTGCCAGCTCACCAGGCCAGAACACTGAAGCTTTCTTT. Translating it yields CASSPGQNTEAFF.

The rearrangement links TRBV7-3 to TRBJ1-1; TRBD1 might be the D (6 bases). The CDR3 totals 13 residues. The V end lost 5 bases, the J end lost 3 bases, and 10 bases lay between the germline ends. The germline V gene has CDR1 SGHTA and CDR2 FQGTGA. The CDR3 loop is CASSVQGHTEAFF. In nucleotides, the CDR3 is TGTGCCAGCAGCGTACAGGGCCACACTGAAGCTTTCTTT. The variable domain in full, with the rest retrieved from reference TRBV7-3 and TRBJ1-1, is GAGVSQTPSNKVTEKGKYVELRCDPISGHTALYWYRQSLGQGPEFLIYFQGTGAADDSGLPNDRFFAVRPEGSVSTLKIQRTERGDSAVYLCASSVQGHTEAFFGQGTRLTVV.

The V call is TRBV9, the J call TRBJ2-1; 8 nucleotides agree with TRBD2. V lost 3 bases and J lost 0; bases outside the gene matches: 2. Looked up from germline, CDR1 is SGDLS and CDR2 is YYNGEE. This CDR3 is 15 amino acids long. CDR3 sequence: CASSDSGSSYNEQFF. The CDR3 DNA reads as TGTGCCAGCAGCGACAGCGGGAGCTCCTACAATGAGCAGTTCTTC.

The CDR3 reads CASSPVPTQETQYF. The CDR3 nucleotides are TGTGCCAGCAGCCCGGTCCCTACTCAAGAGACCCAGTACTTC. The chain carries TRBV7-8 and TRBJ2-5; D is unresolved. Trimming cost V 5 bases and J 2 bases, with 12 bases left between them. Germline-derived CDR1 and CDR2 are SGHVS and FQNEAQ. This CDR3 is built from 14 residues.

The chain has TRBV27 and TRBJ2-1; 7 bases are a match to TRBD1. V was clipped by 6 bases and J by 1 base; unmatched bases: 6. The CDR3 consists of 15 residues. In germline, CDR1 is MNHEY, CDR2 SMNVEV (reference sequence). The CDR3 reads CASSPDRYSYNEQFF. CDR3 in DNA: TGTGCCAGCAGCCCGGACAGGTATTCCTACAATGAGCAGTTCTTC.